This T cell receptor beta chain originates from a study of blood T cell repertoires in COVID-19. Study information: The origin of the acute and convalescent COVID-19 samples was the United States, Italy and Spain. PBMCs, B-cell-depleted T cells, or T cells provided the cDNA or gDNA that made up the material.

Libraries were prepared by immunoSEQ multiplex PCR; TCRdb keeps only in-frame clonotypes and omits some of them. Among about 270,000 clones listed, over 80% were seen once. Participants came from fewer than 25 US areas, aged roughly 18 to 100 years. Participant reports of clinical history set cohort assignment. CDR3 length: 17 amino acids. V was pared by 2 bases and J by 7 bases, with 20 bases between. From germline, CDR1 is MGHRA and CDR2 YSYEKL. This receptor was obtained from a woman in her thirties with acute COVID-19. What was sequenced was PBMCs or T cells enriched from blood (not recorded which). This chain uses TRBV4-1 with TRBJ1-4; a weak D match, TRBD1 (6 bases). The CDR3 spells CASSQLGTGRGVEKLFF. The CDR3 DNA reads TGCGCCAGCAGCCAATTGGGAACAGGGAGAGGGGTTGAAAAACTGTTTTTT.